One and the same sample provided the 11 T cell receptor beta chains below, sequenced in a study of CXCR3-negative and CXCR3-positive naive CD8 T cells. Study results and caveats: TRB CDR3s of CXCR3-positive naive cells were more hydrophobic than those of CXCR3-negative naive cells.

Libraries of TRB cDNA were made by 5' RACE and carried UMIs. TCRdb reprocessed the 5' RACE reads, with one entry per CDR3 protein and no DNA. Its table lists roughly 60,000 distinct CDR3 sequences. The antigens these receptors bind are not known. Input material: naive CXCR3+ CD8+ T cells from blood. As to subset: CD45RO-CCR7+CD27+CD95- naive CD8+ T cells expressing CXCR3 (TNR3+). These TCRs come from a human donor in good health. Some clones in this sample may be carry-over from other donors' samples.

The chain couples TRBV5-1 to TRBJ2-3; without DNA, the TCRdb call of TRBD2 cannot be checked. The CDR3 covers 14 residues. Germline V gene data show CDR1 as SGHRS and CDR2 as YFSETQ. CDR3 region: CASSLAGGADTQYF.

The chain is built from TRBV9 and TRBJ2-7; without DNA, the TCRdb call of TRBD1 cannot be checked. Germline loops: CDR1 SGDLS, CDR2 YYNGEE. This CDR3 has 14 amino acids. This CDR3 is CASSQGGSPYEQYF.

The rearrangement uses TRBV2 and TRBJ2-1; lacking DNA, the TRBD1 call made by TCRdb goes unchecked. The CDR3 covers 14 residues. Germline V CDR1 and CDR2: SNHLY, FYNNEI. Here the CDR3 reads CARQKQTTYNEQFF.

This chain joins TRBV6-2 or TRBV6-3 and TRBJ2-7. Germline CDR1 and CDR2: MNHEY and SVGEGT. This CDR3 spans 12 amino acids. The CDR3 here is CASSYDGYEQYF.

The CDR3 loop is CASRWLAGGPGELFF. The chain joins TRBV28 to TRBJ2-2; there is no DNA to check the TCRdb D call of TRBD2. Germline V lookup: CDR1 MDHEN, CDR2 SYDVKM. This CDR3 comprises 15 residues.

The V gene is TRBV4-1, the J gene TRBJ2-7; TCRdb's D call, TRBD2, is unchecked because there is no DNA. The CDR3 is 15 residues long. The germline V gene encodes CDR1 MGHRA and CDR2 YSYEKL. This chain's CDR3 is CASSQGPAGGYEQYF.

The chain has TRBV14 and TRBJ2-2. This CDR3 spans 16 amino acids. Germline assignment: CDR1 SGHDN and CDR2 FVKESK. The CDR3 is CASSQDSQPNTGELFF.

V is TRBV29-1 and J is TRBJ2-3; TCRdb's D gene call, TRBD1, goes unchecked for lack of DNA. Germline loops: CDR1 SQVTM, CDR2 ANQGSEA. This CDR3 region has 14 residues. The CDR3 region is CSAGQAISTDTQYF.

This sequence joins TRBV10-3 and TRBJ2-7. Looked up from germline, CDR1 is ENHRY and CDR2 is SYGVKD. There are 13 residues in the CDR3. The CDR3 spells CAISLDGVVEQYF.

This clonotype ranks as medium-sized in terms of frequency. The J gene is TRBJ1-1, the V gene TRBV7-2. The CDR3 runs to 17 residues. Germline loops: CDR1 SGHTA, CDR2 FQGNSA. The CDR3 sequence is CASIPGLGFRMNTEAFF.

The rearrangement uses TRBV29-1 and TRBJ2-1; TCRdb's D call of TRBD1 is untestable without DNA. The CDR3 loop spans 11 amino acids. Looked up from germline, CDR1 is SQVTM and CDR2 is ANQGSEA. This CDR3 reads CSVVAGIEQFF.